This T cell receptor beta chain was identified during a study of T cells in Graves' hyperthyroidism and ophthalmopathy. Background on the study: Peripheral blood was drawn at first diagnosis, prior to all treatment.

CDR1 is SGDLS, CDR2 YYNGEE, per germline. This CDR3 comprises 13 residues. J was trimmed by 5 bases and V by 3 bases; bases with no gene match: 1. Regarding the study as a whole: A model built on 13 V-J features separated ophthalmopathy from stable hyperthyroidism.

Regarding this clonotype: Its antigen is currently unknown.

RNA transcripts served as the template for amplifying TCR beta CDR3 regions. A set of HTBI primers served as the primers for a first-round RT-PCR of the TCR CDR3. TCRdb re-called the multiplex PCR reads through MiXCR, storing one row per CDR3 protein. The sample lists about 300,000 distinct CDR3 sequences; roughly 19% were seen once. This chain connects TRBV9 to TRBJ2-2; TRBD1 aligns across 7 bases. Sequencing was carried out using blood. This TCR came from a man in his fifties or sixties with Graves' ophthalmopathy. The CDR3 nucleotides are TGTGCCAGCAGCGAACAGGGGACCGGGGAGCTGTTTTTT. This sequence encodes CASSEQGTGELFF.